Presented here are 10 T cell receptor beta chains from one specimen sequenced in a study of cytomegalovirus exposure and HLA in healthy donors. With 60 Vbeta and 13 Jbeta primers, the PCR was carried out. TCRdb's copy holds only in-frame clones and misses some; the assay was immunoSEQ multiplex PCR. The sample carries approximately 160,000 clones, around four fifths recorded once. The sample comprised PBMCs. These receptors came from a man aged 18 to 29 in good health and CMV-seropositive.

This sequence joins TRBV5-8 and TRBJ1-1, with D unclear. Between the trimmed V and J ends, which lost 0 bases and 8 bases, there was a span of 8 bases. The CDR3 sequence is 12 residues long. The germline V gene encodes CDR1 SGHTS and CDR2 YDEGEE. Written as DNA, the CDR3 is TGTGCCAGCAGCTTGGAAAGTAGAGAAGCTTTCTTT. This translates into CASSLESREAFF. Supplemented by reference TRBV5-8 and TRBJ1-1, the full variable domain reads EAGVTQSPTHLIKTRGQQATLRCSPISGHTSVYWYQQALGLGLQFLLWYDEGEERNRGNFPPRFSGRQFPNYSSELNVNALELEDSALYLCASSLESREAFFGQGTRLTVV.

This clone has more than one count but fewer than ten. The CDR3 coding sequence is TGTGCCAGCAGCCAAGTGGTTGGTACGGTTGATACGCAGTATTTT. This sequence encodes CASSQVVGTVDTQYF. This chain uses TRBV6-1 with TRBJ2-3, with D uncertain. Germline values: CDR1 MNHNS, CDR2 SASEGT. This CDR3 is 15 amino acids long. Trimming took 6 bases from V and 6 from J, leaving 19 bases between them.

The V and J genes are TRBV15 and TRBJ2-3; 11 nucleotides match TRBD1. This CDR3 has 18 amino acids. Germline CDR1 LNHNV, CDR2 YYDKDF (reference sequence). V lost 6 bases to trimming and J lost 1 base; unmatched junction nucleotides: 12. The CDR3 coding sequence is TGTGCCACCAGGGGGCTTGGACAGGGGGCGTGGGGCACAGATACGCAGTATTTT. It specifies CATRGLGQGAWGTDTQYF.

The chain couples TRBV6-6 to TRBJ2-1; 14 nucleotides align to TRBD2. Germline V gene data show CDR1 as MNHNY and CDR2 as SVGAGI (reference sequence). V shed 5 bases and J 6 bases; nucleotides not matched to a gene: 3. The CDR3 is 15 residues long. CDR3 in DNA: TGTGCCAGCAGTACTGGGACTAGCGGGGGCAATGAGCAGTTCTTC. Protein: CASSTGTSGGNEQFF.

The J gene is TRBJ2-1, the V gene TRBV4-3; D perhaps matches TRBD2 (5 bases). The germline V and J ends were trimmed by 0 bases and 9 bases, with 9 bases remaining between them. The CDR3 runs to 13 residues. Per germline, CDR1 LGHNA and CDR2 YSLEER. The CDR3 coding sequence is TGCGCCAGCAGCCAAGATCCGGGGATTGAGCAGTTCTTC. Its translation: CASSQDPGIEQFF.

The rearrangement joins TRBV28 to TRBJ2-7, with 9 bases identical to TRBD1. With 5 bases clipped from V and 0 bases from J, the junction kept 5 bases outside the gene matches. The CDR3 is 15 residues long. Germline V gives CDR1 MDHEN, CDR2 SYDVKM. CDR3 DNA sequence: TGTGCCAGCAGTAAGCCGGGACAGGGCTCCTACGAGCAGTACTTC. The encoded protein is CASSKPGQGSYEQYF.

This chain uses TRBV10-1 with TRBJ2-5; 10 nucleotides agree with TRBD1. The J call is doubtful: the DNA matches TRBJ2-7 better. Germline values: CDR1 WNHNN, CDR2 SYGVQD (reference sequence). This CDR3 spans 15 amino acids. The CDR3, as DNA: TGCGCCAGCAGTGATGGCCGGACAGGGGGCTACGAGCAGTACTTC. It specifies CASSDGRTGGYEQYF.

In DNA form, the CDR3 reads TGTGCCAGCAGGCTTACTAGTGGGGGCACAGATACGCAGTATTTT. As protein: CASRLTSGGTDTQYF. The V gene is TRBV5-4, the J gene TRBJ2-3; D is possibly TRBD2 (5 bases). The CDR3 spans 15 residues. Between the trimmed V and J ends, which lost 5 bases and 1 base, there was a span of 14 bases. CDR1 is SGHNT, CDR2 YYREEE, per germline (reference sequence).

The V call is TRBV6-1, the J call TRBJ1-2; TRBD1 aligns across 7 bases. The CDR3 totals 14 residues. J was trimmed by 4 bases and V by 3 bases; bases with no gene match: 5. Germline CDR1 reads MNHNS; CDR2 reads SASEGT. CDR3 protein: CASSEQGGSYGYTF. The CDR3 DNA reads TGTGCCAGCAGTGAGCAGGGGGGATCCTATGGCTACACCTTC.

The V call is TRBV19, the J call TRBJ2-1, with 9 bases lining up with TRBD1. Germline assignment: CDR1 LNHDA and CDR2 SQIVND (reference sequence). The ends lost 11 bases at V and 0 bases at J; junction bases unmatched: 8. The CDR3 extends over 15 amino acids. CDR3 coding DNA: TGTGCCGCCGCGACAGGGGGAAGCTCCTACAATGAGCAGTTCTTC. Its protein product is CAAATGGSSYNEQFF.